This T cell receptor beta chain is from a study of blood T cell repertoires in COVID-19. About the research overall: Italy, Spain and the United States were the sources of the convalescent and acute COVID-19 samples. The cDNA or gDNA used as material had been derived from T cells, B-cell-depleted T cells, or PBMCs.

Under the authors' procedure: Reference gene primers were amplified, and this amplification served to estimate nucleated cell counts. The assay was immunoSEQ multiplex PCR, and TCRdb's table has in-frame clones only and misses some. From that table come the V and J calls and clone size; the DNA was used to work out D and trimming. In the table there are approximately 150,000 clones, around 89% of which are singletons. This CDR3 is 16 amino acids long. Germline trimming cut 4 bases from V and 2 bases from J; bases unmatched to any gene: 7. Per the germline V gene, CDR1 is MDHEN and CDR2 is SYDVKM. This chain joins TRBV28 and TRBJ2-2, with 7 bases aligning to TRBD1. Sequenced: peripheral blood. The TCR comes from a man in his 70s with active COVID-19. In nucleotides, the CDR3 is TGTGCCAGCAGTTCAGCCGGGACAGTTAACACCGGGGAGCTGTTTTTT. Residues: CASSSAGTVNTGELFF. Full variable domain (rest looked up from reference TRBV28 and TRBJ2-2): DVKVTQSSRYLVKRTGEKVFLECVQDMDHENMFWYRQDPGLGLRLIYFSYDVKMKEKGDIPEGYSVSREKKERFSLILESASTNQTSMYLCASSSAGTVNTGELFFGEGSRLTVL.